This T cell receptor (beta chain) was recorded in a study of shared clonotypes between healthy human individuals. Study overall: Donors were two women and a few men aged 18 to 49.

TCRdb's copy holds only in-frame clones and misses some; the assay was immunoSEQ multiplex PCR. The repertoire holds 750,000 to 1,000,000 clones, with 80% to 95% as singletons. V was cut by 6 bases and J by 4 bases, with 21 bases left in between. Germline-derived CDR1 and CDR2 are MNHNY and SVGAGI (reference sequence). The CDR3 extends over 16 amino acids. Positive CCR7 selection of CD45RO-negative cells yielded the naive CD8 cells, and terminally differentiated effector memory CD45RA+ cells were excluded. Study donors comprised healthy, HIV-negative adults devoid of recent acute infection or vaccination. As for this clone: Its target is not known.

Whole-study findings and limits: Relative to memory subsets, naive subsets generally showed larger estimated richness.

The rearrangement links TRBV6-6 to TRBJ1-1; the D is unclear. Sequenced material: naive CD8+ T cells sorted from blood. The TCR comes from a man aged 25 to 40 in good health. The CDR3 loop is CASRPVTYEEGTEAFF. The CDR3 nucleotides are TGTGCCAGCAGGCCCGTCACGTATGAGGAAGGCACTGAAGCTTTCTTT.